Below, 18 T cell receptor beta chains from the same sample are listed, as sequenced in a study of beta chain features in type 1 diabetes. Expressed TCRB transcripts got sequenced, as all isolated RNA was reverse transcribed. The protocol was immunoSEQ multiplex PCR, while the TCRdb copy is restricted to in-frame clones and leaves out a portion. The sample holds 200,000 to 300,000 clones; 12% to 15% are singletons and the top ten take roughly 0.028%. Sample: naive CD4+ T cells from blood. These receptors were obtained from a woman aged 40 to 50 in good health.

The chain recombines TRBV9 with TRBJ2-2; 7 bases align to TRBD1. From germline, CDR1 is SGDLS and CDR2 YYNGEE. CDR3 size: 16 residues. The V gene end was trimmed by 0 bases and the J gene end by 2 bases; junction bases not matched to a gene: 4. CDR3 loop: CASSVATGVNTGELFF. CDR3 nucleotide sequence: TGTGCCAGCAGCGTAGCTACAGGGGTAAACACCGGGGAGCTGTTTTTT.

V is TRBV15 and J is TRBJ1-6; 8 bases line up with TRBD1. V lost 4 bases to trimming and J lost 7 bases; unmatched junction nucleotides: 6. The germline V gene has CDR1 LNHNV and CDR2 YYDKDF (reference sequence). The CDR3 has 15 residues. CDR3 nucleotides: TGTGCCACCAGCAACGGACAGGGTGGGAATTCACCCCTCCACTTT. It specifies CATSNGQGGNSPLHF.

The chain recombines TRBV5-1 with TRBJ2-3, with a tentative D call TRBD2 (5 bases). Trimming left V 2 bases short and J 13 bases short, with 20 bases between. CDR1 is SGHRS, CDR2 YFSETQ, per germline. The CDR3 covers 14 residues. For the CDR3, the DNA is TGCGCCAGCAGCTTCACCGGGAATCCGGGCGATGAGTATTTT. The encoded protein is CASSFTGNPGDEYF.

V is TRBV5-1 and J is TRBJ1-5; 7 bases align to TRBD1. This CDR3 is built from 13 residues. The V gene's germline CDR1 is SGHRS and CDR2 YFSETQ. The ends lost 5 bases at V and 3 bases at J; junction bases unmatched: 2. The CDR3 sequence is CASRGTDNQPQHF. CDR3 DNA: TGCGCCAGCAGAGGGACAGACAATCAGCCCCAGCATTTT.

The genes are TRBV21-1 and TRBJ1-6; the table's D call, TRBD1, has no DNA check behind it. TRBV21-1 corresponds to a pseudogene. The CDR3 is 14 residues long. The DNA of the CDR3 is TGTGCCAGCCCCAGGGGTGTGTCACATTCACCCCTCCACTTT. Its translation is CASPRGVSHSPLHF.

This clone was seen more than once but under ten times. This chain links TRBV5-4 with TRBJ2-1; the D gene is possibly TRBD2 (6 bases). The germline V gene has CDR1 SGHNT and CDR2 YYREEE (reference sequence). The CDR3 sequence is 15 residues long. Trimming took off 4 bases at V and 8 bases at J, with 19 bases between the two ends. CDR3: CASSLRTGTLDEQFF. As DNA, the CDR3 is TGTGCCAGCAGCCTACGAACGGGGACTCTGGATGAGCAGTTCTTC.

This chain connects TRBV25-1 to TRBJ2-2; D is perhaps TRBD2 (6 bases). The V gene lost 5 bases and the J gene lost 5 bases, with 12 bases spanning the gap. The CDR3 has 14 residues. CDR1 MGHDK and CDR2 SYGVNS come from the germline V gene. In DNA form, the CDR3 reads TGTGCCAGCAGTCTTATTAGCGGAACCGGGGAGCTGTTTTTT. Amino acid sequence: CASSLISGTGELFF.

The sample holds a few counts of this clone. The DNA for the CDR3 is TGCGCCAGCAGTGGGACGGGAAGTGGAAACACCATATATTTT. It specifies CASSGTGSGNTIYF. The rearrangement joins TRBV10-2 to TRBJ1-3; D not certain. From germline, CDR1 is WSHSY and CDR2 SAAADI. V shed 4 bases and J shed 3 bases, with 10 bases lying between them. CDR3 length equals 14 residues.

This clone has a handful of counts. The rearrangement joins TRBV7-6 to TRBJ1-2; 9 nucleotides agree with TRBD1. Germline V gene sequence: CDR1 SGHVS, CDR2 FNYEAQ. The CDR3 is made up of 15 amino acids. V gave up 6 bases and J gave up 3 bases; unmatched junction bases: 8. This CDR3 reads CASSNLGQGYYGYTF. The CDR3, as DNA: TGTGCCAGCAGTAATCTGGGACAGGGCTACTATGGCTACACCTTC.

In this sample, this clone turned up a few times. V and J are TRBV23-1 and TRBJ2-1, with D possibly TRBD2 on 6 matching bases. TRBV23-1 counts as an open reading frame of uncertain function. Trimming cost V 5 bases and J 5 bases, with 37 bases left between them. The CDR3 extends over 22 amino acids. Here the CDR3 reads CASSNRDSTPSALDKVDNEQFF. The CDR3 DNA reads TGCGCCAGCAGTAACCGGGACTCAACCCCGTCCGCTCTCGATAAGGTTGACAATGAGCAGTTCTTC.

This chain uses TRBV5-6 with TRBJ2-1; TRBD2 matches at 14 bases. The CDR3 spans 17 residues. Germline V gene lookup returns CDR1 SGHDT and CDR2 YYEEEE. With V trimmed by 4 bases and J by 9 bases, 12 bases remained unmatched. The CDR3 nucleotides read TGTGCCAGCAGCCGCCCCCAGACTAGCGGGGGGGCCCGTGAGCAGTTCTTC. It codes for CASSRPQTSGGAREQFF.

The genes are TRBV19 and TRBJ2-2; TRBD2 is a possible D gene (7 bases). The germline V gene has CDR1 LNHDA and CDR2 SQIVND (reference sequence). Trimming shortened V by 8 bases and J by 4 bases, and 14 bases separated the two germline ends. CDR3 length: 14 residues. The CDR3 nucleotides are TGTGCCAGTCGTCCGGGGGGCGGCACCGGGGAGCTGTTTTTT. As protein: CASRPGGGTGELFF.

In its sample, this clone was seen a few times. In DNA form, the CDR3 reads TGCGCCAGCAGCTCGGGCCTGTTGGCGGCGGGTGCAGATACGCAGTATTTT. This sequence encodes CASSSGLLAAGADTQYF. The chain uses TRBV5-1 and TRBJ2-3; D might be TRBD2 (5 bases). The V and J ends lost 3 bases and 4 bases respectively, with 21 bases between them. This CDR3 contains 17 residues. Germline assignment: CDR1 SGHRS and CDR2 YFSETQ. Based on the CDR3 plus reference TRBV5-1 and TRBJ2-3, the full variable domain is KAGVTQTPRYLIKTRGQQVTLSCSPISGHRSVSWYQQTPGQGLQFLFEYFSETQRNKGNFPGRFSGRQFSNSRSEMNVSTLELGDSALYLCASSSGLLAAGADTQYFGPGTRLTVL.

This clone was counted ten times or more. The chain is built from TRBV10-3 and TRBJ2-5; TRBD2 might be the D (6 bases). CDR3 size: 13 residues. Per germline, CDR1 ENHRY and CDR2 SYGVKD. Trimming left V 4 bases short and J 2 bases short, with 8 bases between. The CDR3 spells CAISGGDQETQYF. The CDR3 bases are TGTGCCATCAGTGGCGGGGATCAAGAGACCCAGTACTTC.

The chain has TRBV21-1 and TRBJ2-7; TRBD1, the D gene given by the table, was not confirmed from the DNA. TRBV21-1 is classified as a pseudogene. This CDR3 is built from 15 residues. CDR3 sequence: CASSTKRQGSYEQYF. The CDR3 region has the DNA TGTGCCAGCAGCACTAAACGACAGGGATCCTACGAGCAGTACTTC.

This clone occurred a few times. This chain connects TRBV12-5 to TRBJ2-3, with 12 positions matching TRBD2. The ends lost 1 base at V and 8 bases at J; junction bases unmatched: 4. The germline V gene encodes CDR1 LGHNT and CDR2 FRNRAP. The CDR3 totals 15 residues. CDR3 amino acids: CASGLGTSGVGTQYF. For the CDR3, the DNA is TGTGCTAGTGGTTTGGGGACTAGCGGGGTAGGTACGCAGTATTTT. Using reference TRBV12-5 and TRBJ2-3 for the parts outside the CDR3, the full variable domain is DARVTQTPRHKVTEMGQEVTMRCQPILGHNTVFWYRQTMMQGLELLAYFRNRAPLDDSGMPKDRFSAEMPDATLATLKIQPSEPRDSAVYFCASGLGTSGVGTQYFGPGTRLTVL.

This clone occurred a few times. The J gene is TRBJ1-1, the V gene TRBV2; D ambiguous. Trimming left V 6 bases short and J 4 bases short, with 18 bases between. The CDR3 loop spans 15 amino acids. In germline, CDR1 is SNHLY, CDR2 FYNNEI. This CDR3 is CASSSRIGDGTEAFF. The CDR3 DNA reads TGTGCCAGCAGCTCACGTATCGGGGATGGCACTGAAGCTTTCTTT.

This clone appeared a few times. This sequence joins TRBV7-6 and TRBJ2-1; maybe TRBD2 (5 bases). Trimming cost V 2 bases and J 4 bases, with 9 bases left between them. The CDR3 consists of 14 residues. The germline V gene has CDR1 SGHVS and CDR2 FNYEAQ. The CDR3 DNA follows: TGTGCCAGCAGCTTATACGGCGGGTACAATGAGCAGTTCTTC. It encodes CASSLYGGYNEQFF.